The 15 T cell receptor beta chains in this list originate from one sample, sequenced in a study of cytomegalovirus exposure and HLA in healthy donors. Using immunoSEQ multiplex PCR, the repertoire was profiled, and TCRdb retains in-frame clones only, with some absent. The table has over 100,000 clones, approximately 87% seen once; the top ten hold more than 5%. Sequenced sample: PBMCs. The receptors here all came from a woman between 18 and 29 years old in good health and CMV-seropositive.

The table lists this clone with a few counts. The J gene is TRBJ2-7, the V gene TRBV2; no clear D. The CDR3 extends over 12 amino acids. V was shortened by 4 bases and J by 2 bases, with 6 bases between the two germline ends. Germline-derived CDR1 and CDR2 are SNHLY and FYNNEI. As DNA, the CDR3 is TGTGCCAGCAGTGTCAGGCCCTACGAGCAGTACTTC. It codes for CASSVRPYEQYF. The whole variable domain, filled in from reference TRBV2 and TRBJ2-7, reads EPEVTQTPSHQVTQMGQEVILRCVPISNHLYFYWYRQILGQKVEFLVSFYNNEISEKSEIFDDQFSVERPDGSNFTLKIRSTKLEDSAMYFCASSVRPYEQYFGPGTRLTVT.

V and J are TRBV20-1 and TRBJ1-4; 9 bases agree with TRBD1. The V segment lost 6 bases and the J segment 8 bases; nucleotides outside the gene matches: 1. CDR3 length: 11 residues. Per the germline V gene, CDR1 is DFQATT and CDR2 is SNEGSKA (reference sequence). The CDR3 is CSAGQGEKLFF. CDR3 DNA: TGCAGTGCGGGACAGGGAGAAAAACTGTTTTTT.

The chain links TRBV7-2 to TRBJ2-3; a possible D gene is TRBD2 (6 bases). Trimming left V 1 base short and J 0 bases short, with 14 bases between. This CDR3 spans 17 amino acids. The V gene's germline CDR1 is SGHTA and CDR2 FQGNSA. The CDR3 coding sequence is TGTGCCAGCAGCTTAGGGTCGTCCGGGAGTAGCACAGATACGCAGTATTTT. Protein product: CASSLGSSGSSTDTQYF.

This sequence joins TRBV6-1 and TRBJ1-1; 9 nucleotides agree with TRBD1. This CDR3 is built from 15 residues. Per germline, CDR1 MNHNS and CDR2 SASEGT. V lost 2 bases and J lost 6; bases outside the gene matches: 7. CDR3 DNA: TGTGCCAGCAGTGAAAAGGGACAGGGAGTCCCTGAAGCTTTCTTT. The encoded protein is CASSEKGQGVPEAFF.

This chain links TRBV4-3 with TRBJ1-3; 11 nucleotides agree with TRBD1. The trim removed 0 bases at V and 8 bases at J, leaving 6 bases unmatched. The CDR3 covers 16 residues. CDR1 is LGHNA and CDR2 is YSLEER in the germline V gene. The CDR3 is CASSQDRGTGGDTIYF. The CDR3 region has the DNA TGCGCCAGCAGCCAAGATCGAGGGACAGGGGGAGACACCATATATTTT.

The J gene is TRBJ2-1, the V gene TRBV6-4; 11 bases map to TRBD1. Germline V gene lookup returns CDR1 MRHNA and CDR2 SNTAGT. Unmatched junction bases numbered 4, after V lost 4 bases and J lost 8 bases. The CDR3 spans 14 residues. The CDR3 DNA reads TGTGCCAGCAGTGGGACAGGGGGCATCGATGAGCAGTTCTTC. This sequence encodes CASSGTGGIDEQFF.

The rearrangement uses TRBV2 and TRBJ1-3; D unclear. Trimming removed 6 bases from V and 0 bases from J, with 12 bases in between. This CDR3 comprises 15 residues. Germline CDR1 and CDR2: SNHLY and FYNNEI. The CDR3 DNA reads TGTGCCAGCAGCCGCGACGGGAGCTCTGGAAACACCATATATTTT. Translated, it gives CASSRDGSSGNTIYF.

This chain connects TRBV4-3 to TRBJ1-3, with 8 positions matching TRBD1. Per the germline V gene, CDR1 is LGHNA and CDR2 is YSLEER. There are 17 residues in the CDR3. J gave up 7 bases and V 3 bases, and 14 bases lay outside the gene matches. This chain's CDR3 is CASSHSGQGRGKNTIYF. The DNA for the CDR3 is TGCGCCAGCAGCCATTCTGGACAGGGAAGGGGAAAGAACACCATATATTTT.

This clone was recorded a few times. This rearrangement joins TRBV2 to TRBJ2-7, with TRBD1 matching over 9 bases. V gave up 4 bases and J gave up 6 bases; unmatched junction bases: 7. This CDR3 comprises 14 residues. Per germline, CDR1 SNHLY and CDR2 FYNNEI. The CDR3 protein is CASSGGTGPSEQYF. DNA for the CDR3: TGTGCCAGCAGTGGTGGGACAGGGCCCTCCGAGCAGTACTTC.

The gene calls are TRBV5-1 and TRBJ2-7, with D possibly being TRBD2 (5 bases). This CDR3 is built from 13 residues. Germline V gene lookup returns CDR1 SGHRS and CDR2 YFSETQ. Deletions cut 1 base from V and 4 bases from J, with 9 bases between. For the CDR3, the DNA is TGCGCCAGCAGCTTGATGCCGGGGTACGAGCAGTACTTC. Its translation: CASSLMPGYEQYF.

J is TRBJ2-7 and V is TRBV7-2; TRBD2 matches 11 bases. V dropped 5 bases and J dropped 7; count of bases not matched to a gene: 7. The germline V gene encodes CDR1 SGHTA and CDR2 FQGNSA. This CDR3 spans 14 amino acids. CDR3 region: CASSATSGGVEQYF. The CDR3 nucleotides read TGTGCCAGCAGCGCCACTAGCGGGGGCGTGGAGCAGTACTTC.

Many counts were recorded for this clone. The V call is TRBV10-3, the J call TRBJ2-7; a possible D gene is TRBD2 (5 bases). The CDR3 length is 14 residues. V was clipped by 3 bases and J by 4 bases, with 13 bases between them. CDR1 and CDR2 from the germline V gene are ENHRY and SYGVKD. The CDR3, as DNA: TGTGCCATCAGTGACCCCGGAGGCCGGTACGAGCAGTACTTC. This translates into CAISDPGGRYEQYF.

The rearrangement joins TRBV29-1 to TRBJ1-2, with TRBD1 matching over 10 bases. V was clipped by 6 bases and J by 4 bases; unmatched bases: 5. In germline, CDR1 is SQVTM, CDR2 ANQGSEA. CDR3 size: 13 residues. The CDR3 DNA sequence: TGCAGCGTGGGGGACAGGGGCGCCTATGGCTACACCTTC. Amino acids: CSVGDRGAYGYTF. The variable domain in full, completed from reference TRBV29-1 and TRBJ1-2, reads SAVISQKPSRDICQRGTSLTIQCQVDSQVTMMFWYRQQPGQSLTLIATANQGSEATYESGFVIDKFPISRPNLTFSTLTVSNMSPEDSSIYLCSVGDRGAYGYTFGSGTRLTVV.

The CDR3 region has the DNA TGTGCCAGCAGTGAACAGGGCCGCCTGGGGCAGTACTTC. Translating gives CASSEQGRLGQYF. The rearrangement joins TRBV2 to TRBJ2-7; a possible D gene is TRBD1 (5 bases). Trimming left V 2 bases short and J 9 bases short, with 14 bases between. The CDR3 runs 13 residues. Per germline, CDR1 SNHLY and CDR2 FYNNEI.

The genes are TRBV6-6 and TRBJ2-5, with D possibly TRBD1 on 6 matching bases. With 3 bases removed from V and 4 bases from J, the gap between germline ends came to 12 bases. Germline V CDR1 and CDR2: MNHNY, SVGAGI (reference sequence). The CDR3 runs to 14 residues. The CDR3 is CASSYGRGGETQYF. Written as DNA, the CDR3 is TGTGCCAGCAGTTATGGGAGAGGGGGAGAGACCCAGTACTTC.